The clone carrying this T cell receptor beta chain was seen a handful of times. Unique molecular identifiers were incorporated into the prepared TCRbeta library. From the PCR reads, TCRdb called clonotypes with MiXCR, one entry per CDR3 protein. The sample consists of about 640,000 distinct CDR3 sequences, roughly 15% of them appearing once. The CDR3 is 12 residues long. Per germline, CDR1 SGHVS and CDR2 FQNEAQ. V was shortened by 8 bases and J by 7 bases, with 9 bases between the two germline ends. The data were taken from a study of T-cell reconstitution after alpha-beta-depleted transplantation in children.

This receptor was taken from a human donor who donated a stem cell graft to a child with acute myeloid leukemia. V usage is TRBV7-8 and J usage is TRBJ1-6; D is ambiguous. The sequencing used PBMCs from the stem cell graft donor, collected from the stem cell graft. This CDR3 reads CASGRVNSPLHF. The CDR3, as DNA: TGTGCCAGCGGACGCGTCAATTCACCCCTCCACTTT.